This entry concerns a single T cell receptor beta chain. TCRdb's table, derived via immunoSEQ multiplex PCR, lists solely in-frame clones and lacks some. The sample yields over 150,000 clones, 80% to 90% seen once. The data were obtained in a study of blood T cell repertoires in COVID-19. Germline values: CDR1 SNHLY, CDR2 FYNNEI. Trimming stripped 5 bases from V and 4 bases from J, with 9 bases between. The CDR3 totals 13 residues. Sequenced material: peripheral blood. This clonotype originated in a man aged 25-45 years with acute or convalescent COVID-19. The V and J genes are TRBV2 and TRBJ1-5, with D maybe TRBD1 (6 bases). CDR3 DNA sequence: TGTGCCAGCAGTCCGGACAGAAATCAGCCCCAGCATTTT. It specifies CASSPDRNQPQHF.